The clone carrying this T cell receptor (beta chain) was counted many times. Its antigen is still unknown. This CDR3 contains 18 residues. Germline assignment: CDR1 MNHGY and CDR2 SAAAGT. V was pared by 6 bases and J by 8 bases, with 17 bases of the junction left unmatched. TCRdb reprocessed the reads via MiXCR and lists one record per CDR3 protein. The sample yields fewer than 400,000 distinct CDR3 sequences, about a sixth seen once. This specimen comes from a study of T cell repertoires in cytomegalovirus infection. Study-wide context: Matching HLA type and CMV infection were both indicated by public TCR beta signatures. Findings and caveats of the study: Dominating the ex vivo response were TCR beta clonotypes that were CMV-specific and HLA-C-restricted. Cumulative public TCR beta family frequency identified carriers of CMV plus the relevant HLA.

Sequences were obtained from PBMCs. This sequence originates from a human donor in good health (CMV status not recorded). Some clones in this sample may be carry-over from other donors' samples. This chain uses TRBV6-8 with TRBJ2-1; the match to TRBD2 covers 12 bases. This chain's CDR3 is CASSAPRTSGNYGYEQFF. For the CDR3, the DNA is TGTGCCAGCAGCGCCCCACGGACTAGCGGGAACTACGGCTATGAGCAGTTCTTC.